Shown below are 19 T cell receptor beta chains from a single sample sequenced in a study of CD8+CD57+ T cells in acquired aplastic anemia. CDR3 and TCR beta VDJ profiling relied on genomic DNA as the template. TCRdb reprocessed the reads with MiXCR, giving one entry per CDR3 protein. The sample has 150,000 to 200,000 distinct CDR3 sequences, roughly 47% seen once; the top ten hold about 1.1%. The sequencing input was sorted CD4+, CD8+, or CD8+CD57+ T cells (not recorded which) from PBMCs. The receptor set was obtained from a human donor in good health.

The rearrangement joins TRBV30 to TRBJ2-7; 10 nucleotides align to TRBD1. Germline V gene sequence: CDR1 GTSNPN, CDR2 SVGIG (reference sequence). The CDR3 is 13 amino acids. J was trimmed by 3 bases and V by 5 bases; bases with no gene match: 4. The CDR3 here is CAWDRGPLYEQYF. CDR3 nucleotide sequence: TGTGCCTGGGACAGGGGGCCCCTCTACGAGCAGTACTTC.

The chain recombines TRBV20-1 with TRBJ2-1; TRBD2 matches at 12 bases. Germline-derived CDR1 and CDR2 are DFQATT and SNEGSKA (reference sequence). The CDR3 has 14 residues. The V gene end was trimmed by 5 bases and the J gene end by 7 bases; junction bases not matched to a gene: 6. DNA of the CDR3: TGCAGTGCTCGGCTAGCGGGAGGGCGGAATGAGCAGTTCTTC. Its translation: CSARLAGGRNEQFF.

The V gene is TRBV29-1, the J gene TRBJ2-3, with TRBD2 matching 9 bases. Losses at the gene ends were 4 bases for V and 1 base for J; bases not matched to a gene: 6. CDR1 SQVTM and CDR2 ANQGSEA come from the germline V gene. This CDR3 is 15 amino acids long. Written as DNA, the CDR3 is TGCAGCGTTGGCGGGGGGGCACTCGGCACAGATACGCAGTATTTT. This sequence encodes CSVGGGALGTDTQYF.

The chain uses TRBV6-5 and TRBJ1-1, with 9 bases fitting TRBD1. Looked up from germline, CDR1 is MNHEY and CDR2 is SVGAGI. The CDR3 has 15 amino acids. Germline trimming cut 0 bases from V and 8 bases from J; bases unmatched to any gene: 7. Written as DNA, the CDR3 is TGTGCCAGCAGTTACTCTTGGACAGGGGAGTTGGAAGCTTTCTTT. The encoded protein is CASSYSWTGELEAFF.

The rearrangement joins TRBV20-1 to TRBJ2-7; D is perhaps TRBD1 (6 bases). The germline CDR1 and CDR2 sequences are DFQATT and SNEGSKA (reference sequence). Trimming removed 8 bases at V and 3 bases at J, with 11 bases between. This CDR3 is 11 amino acids long. The CDR3 sequence: CSTHRDYEQYF. In DNA form, the CDR3 reads TGCAGTACCCACAGGGACTACGAGCAGTACTTC.

This clonotype came up many times. This chain uses TRBV20-1 with TRBJ2-1; 7 positions match TRBD2. Germline V CDR1 and CDR2: DFQATT, SNEGSKA (reference sequence). The V and J ends lost 0 bases and 2 bases, in that order; junction bases with no gene match: 7. The CDR3 has 16 residues. The CDR3 DNA reads as TGCAGTGCTAGAGATTGGCTAGCGGACGCCTACAATGAGCAGTTCTTC. It is translated as CSARDWLADAYNEQFF.

The chain uses TRBV10-3 and TRBJ1-5; TRBD1 is a possible D gene (5 bases). The ends were cut back, 0 bases at V and 8 bases at J, with 17 bases in the middle. Germline V gives CDR1 ENHRY, CDR2 SYGVKD. CDR3 length: 16 residues. The CDR3 nucleotides are TGTGCCATCAGTGAGTCTACTTCAGGGTTTGTGAAGCCCCAGCATTTT. Translating gives CAISESTSGFVKPQHF.

The J gene is TRBJ2-1, the V gene TRBV29-1; the match to TRBD2 covers 7 bases. The CDR3 covers 15 residues. Germline trimming cut 5 bases from V and 4 bases from J; bases unmatched to any gene: 11. The germline V gene has CDR1 SQVTM and CDR2 ANQGSEA. CDR3 DNA: TGCAGCGTTCGGGGAGGCGGGGGAGCATACAATGAGCAGTTCTTC. The encoded protein is CSVRGGGGAYNEQFF.

In this sample, this clonotype turned up many times. The V gene is TRBV2, the J gene TRBJ2-2; 8 nucleotides match TRBD2. The CDR3 is 15 residues long. Germline CDR1 and CDR2: SNHLY and FYNNEI. Trimming cost V 7 bases and J 5 bases; bases outside gene matches: 9. The CDR3 coding sequence is TGTGCCAGCATGGACCGGGAGGGGGGTACCGGGGAGCTGTTTTTT. This encodes CASMDREGGTGELFF.

Many counts were recorded for this clonotype. The V and J genes are TRBV6-5 and TRBJ1-5; D perhaps matches TRBD1 (5 bases). The germline V gene encodes CDR1 MNHEY and CDR2 SVGAGI. Trimming removed 0 bases from V and 6 bases from J, with 9 bases in between. The CDR3 is made up of 14 amino acids. CDR3 coding DNA: TGTGCCAGCAGTTACTCGAGGGGCCTTCAGCCCCAGCATTTT. Amino acid sequence: CASSYSRGLQPQHF.

Many counts were recorded for this clonotype. The chain links TRBV7-6 to TRBJ1-3; D gene unclear. The CDR3 has 15 amino acids. Per germline, CDR1 SGHVS and CDR2 FNYEAQ. V was trimmed by 3 bases and J by 0 bases, leaving 9 bases between them. The CDR3 here is CASSFGGNSGNTIYF. CDR3 in DNA: TGTGCCAGCAGCTTCGGAGGGAACTCTGGAAACACCATATATTTT.

V usage is TRBV7-2 and J usage is TRBJ1-1; tentatively, D is TRBD1 (6 bases). Germline lookup yields CDR1 SGHTA and CDR2 FQGNSA. V lost 6 bases and J 7 bases, leaving 15 bases between the germline ends. The CDR3 runs 13 residues. The CDR3 DNA is TGTGCCAGCAGATTGGGGGCGTGGGGTGAAGCTTTCTTT. Residues: CASRLGAWGEAFF.

This clonotype appeared once. V gene TRBV2 combines with J gene TRBJ1-1; no clear D gene. The CDR3 covers 13 residues. CDR1 SNHLY and CDR2 FYNNEI come from the germline V gene. Trimming left V 7 bases short and J 0 bases short, with 9 bases between. This chain's CDR3 is CASTPLMNTEAFF. Here the CDR3 DNA reads TGTGCCAGCACGCCACTCATGAACACTGAAGCTTTCTTT.

This clonotype was counted only a few times. CDR3 region: CASSPTMNTEAFF. CDR3 nucleotides: TGTGCCAGCAGCCCCACCATGAACACTGAAGCTTTCTTT. The chain uses TRBV3-1 and TRBJ1-1, with D hard to call. V lost 4 bases and J 0 bases, leaving 6 bases between the germline ends. Germline CDR1 LGHDT, CDR2 YNNKEL (reference sequence). The CDR3 loop spans 13 amino acids.

This clonotype was seen many times. The chain recombines TRBV5-4 with TRBJ1-5; D ambiguous. The CDR3 is 18 residues long. Between the trimmed V and J ends, which lost 1 base and 0 bases, there was a span of 17 bases. Germline CDR1 reads SGHNT; CDR2 reads YYREEE (reference sequence). The CDR3 sequence is CASSLHLTDHDSNQPQHF. CDR3 coding DNA: TGTGCCAGCAGCTTGCATTTAACAGATCACGATAGCAATCAGCCCCAGCATTTT. Looking up the rest from reference TRBV5-4 and TRBJ1-5 gives the full variable domain: ETGVTQSPTHLIKTRGQQVTLRCSSQSGHNTVSWYQQALGQGPQFIFQYYREEENGRGNFPPRFSGLQFPNYSSELNVNALELDDSALYLCASSLHLTDHDSNQPQHFGDGTRLSIL.

This clonotype was counted many times. The V and J genes are TRBV29-1 and TRBJ1-1, with 7 bases identical to TRBD1. The CDR3 extends over 13 amino acids. Germline V gene lookup returns CDR1 SQVTM and CDR2 ANQGSEA. Losses at the gene ends were 4 bases for V and 2 bases for J; bases not matched to a gene: 4. CDR3 DNA sequence: TGCAGCGTTGGAAGGGGGCAAAACACTGAAGCTTTCTTT. It encodes CSVGRGQNTEAFF.

CDR3 in DNA: TGTGCCATCAGTGAGTCAGCGGGACAGGACGCCCAGCCCCAGCATTTT. Protein sequence: CAISESAGQDAQPQHF. This sequence joins TRBV10-3 and TRBJ1-5; 8 bases are a match to TRBD1. Germline CDR1 and CDR2: ENHRY and SYGVKD. Losses at the gene ends were 0 bases for V and 7 bases for J; bases not matched to a gene: 8. CDR3 size: 16 residues.

The genes are TRBV19 and TRBJ2-5; TRBD2 agrees at 9 bases. With V trimmed by 3 bases and J by 4 bases, 3 bases remained unmatched. This CDR3 has 14 residues. From germline, CDR1 is LNHDA and CDR2 SQIVND (reference sequence). The DNA of the CDR3 is TGTGCCAGTAGTATGTCTAGCGGGACAGAGACCCAGTACTTC. Translated: CASSMSSGTETQYF.

This clonotype was observed at least ten times. The chain is built from TRBV6-5 and TRBJ1-5; possibly TRBD1 for D (5 bases). V was clipped by 1 base and J by 1 base, with 11 bases between them. There are 16 residues in the CDR3. Germline-derived CDR1 and CDR2 are MNHEY and SVGAGI. The CDR3 DNA is TGTGCCAGCAGTTACTATCAGGGTCCAAGCAATCAGCCCCAGCATTTT. Amino acid sequence: CASSYYQGPSNQPQHF.